These 32 T cell receptor beta chains came from one sample sequenced in a study of blood T cell repertoires in COVID-19. Produced via immunoSEQ multiplex PCR; TCRdb's table is partial and in-frame only. This sample has fewer than 350,000 clones, with roughly 90% found just once. Sequences were obtained from PBMCs or T cells enriched from blood (not recorded which). The receptors shown here come from a man in his 60s who had recovered from COVID-19.

The chain uses TRBV6-5 and TRBJ1-2; the D gene is possibly TRBD1 (6 bases). This CDR3 has 14 residues. Trimming cost V 6 bases and J 4 bases, with 15 bases left between them. Germline V gene sequence: CDR1 MNHEY, CDR2 SVGAGI. The CDR3 reads CASSDGRGLYGYTF. CDR3 nucleotides: TGTGCCAGCAGCGATGGCAGGGGCCTCTATGGCTACACCTTC.

The chain employs TRBV9 and TRBJ2-5; TRBD2 matches 8 bases. Trimming cost V 0 bases and J 2 bases; bases outside gene matches: 12. CDR3 length: 18 residues. The germline gives CDR1 SGDLS, CDR2 YYNGEE. The CDR3 protein is CASSVAVGEASGQETQYF. The CDR3 nucleotides are TGTGCCAGCAGCGTAGCCGTCGGGGAGGCTAGCGGGCAAGAGACCCAGTACTTC.

The chain combines TRBV29-1 with TRBJ1-2, with 8 bases that match TRBD1. The CDR3 contains 15 residues. Germline V gives CDR1 SQVTM, CDR2 ANQGSEA. The V gene end was trimmed by 3 bases and the J gene end by 4 bases; junction bases not matched to a gene: 10. CDR3 sequence: CSVDMFGTGLYGYTF. The CDR3, as DNA: TGCAGCGTTGATATGTTCGGGACAGGTCTCTATGGCTACACCTTC.

The chain employs TRBV29-1 and TRBJ2-1; 8 bases are shared with TRBD1. Unmatched junction bases numbered 4, after V lost 5 bases and J lost 1 base. This CDR3 has 14 residues. The V gene's germline CDR1 is SQVTM and CDR2 ANQGSEA. CDR3 nucleotide sequence: TGCAGCGTTTCCCGGGACAGGTCCTACAATGAGCAGTTCTTC. This gives the protein CSVSRDRSYNEQFF.

V is TRBV30 and J is TRBJ1-5; D perhaps matches TRBD1 (6 bases). Germline loops: CDR1 GTSNPN, CDR2 SVGIG (reference sequence). V gave up 2 bases and J gave up 3 bases, with 14 bases separating them. This CDR3 spans 15 amino acids. The CDR3 DNA reads as TGTGCCTGGAGTACTCCCGGACAGTTCAATCAGCCCCAGCATTTT. It translates to CAWSTPGQFNQPQHF.

The chain has TRBV15 and TRBJ2-2; the D is unclear. The CDR3 extends over 16 amino acids. V was pared by 3 bases and J by 5 bases, with 16 bases between. Germline V gene data show CDR1 as LNHNV and CDR2 as YYDKDF (reference sequence). CDR3 bases: TGTGCCACCAGCAGGGAAAAGCCCCCAGCGACCGGGGAGCTGTTTTTT. Translation gives CATSREKPPATGELFF.

In regard to this clone: A read error is possible here, since a much larger clone lies one base away. The V and J genes are TRBV7-9 and TRBJ2-2; TRBD1 aligns across 7 bases. The germline gives CDR1 SEHNR, CDR2 FQNEAQ (reference sequence). Trimming took 7 bases from V and 1 from J; bases not matched to a gene: 3. The CDR3 has 14 amino acids. The CDR3 region is CASIRTGNTGELFF. In DNA form, the CDR3 reads TGTGCCAGCATCCGGACAGGGAACACCGGGGAGCTGTTTTTT. Full variable domain (rest looked up from reference TRBV7-9 and TRBJ2-2): DTGVSQNPRHKITKRGQNVTFRCDPISEHNRLYWYRQTLGQGPEFLTYFQNEAQLEKSRLLSDRFSAERPKGSFSTLEIQRTEQGDSAMYLCASIRTGNTGELFFGEGSRLTVL.

The chain recombines TRBV2 with TRBJ2-7; 11 nucleotides match TRBD1. Germline loops: CDR1 SNHLY, CDR2 FYNNEI. The CDR3 spans 15 residues. J gave up 6 bases and V 7 bases, and 11 bases lay outside the gene matches. The CDR3 coding sequence is TGTGCCAGCAACTCGGCCCCGGGACAGGGGGGCGAGCAGTACTTC. It yields the protein CASNSAPGQGGEQYF.

The V and J genes are TRBV5-5 and TRBJ2-5; 8 nucleotides align to TRBD1. The CDR3 contains 16 residues. Germline assignment: CDR1 SGHKS and CDR2 YYEKEE (reference sequence). V was pared by 0 bases and J by 2 bases, with 6 bases of the junction left unmatched. CDR3 in amino acids: CASSLGRRGLQETQYF. As DNA, the CDR3 is TGTGCCAGCAGCTTGGGACGCAGGGGGCTACAAGAGACCCAGTACTTC.

This chain joins TRBV12-3 or TRBV12-4 and TRBJ1-6; TRBD1 agrees at 8 bases. V was pared by 4 bases and J by 11 bases, with 4 bases of the junction left unmatched. The CDR3 covers 13 residues. The CDR3 is CASSSTGEAPLHF. The CDR3 nucleotides are TGTGCCAGCAGTTCGACAGGGGAGGCACCCCTCCACTTT.

The CDR3 DNA reads as TGTGCCAGCAGCTTTAACCCGGGACTACCATACAATGAGCAGTTCTTC. As protein: CASSFNPGLPYNEQFF. V usage is TRBV7-3 and J usage is TRBJ2-1, with TRBD2 matching over 7 bases. V shed 3 bases, J shed 4 bases, and the junction held 9 bases outside the gene matches. This CDR3 has 16 amino acids. CDR1 and CDR2 (germline): SGHTA, FQGTGA.

In DNA, the CDR3 is TGTGTCAGAAGCTTAGAGCACAGGGGGCTTACTGAAGCTTTCTTT. It yields the protein CVRSLEHRGLTEAFF. V usage is TRBV7-5 and J usage is TRBJ1-1; the DNA was not used to check the table's D call, TRBD1. TRBV7-5 is a recognized pseudogene. The CDR3 loop spans 15 amino acids.

This clone has just one count. The chain joins TRBV5-4 to TRBJ2-2; TRBD1 agrees at 9 bases. The germline V gene encodes CDR1 SGHNT and CDR2 YYREEE (reference sequence). The junction had 3 bases not matched to a gene; V was cut back by 3 bases and J by 0 bases. There are 16 residues in the CDR3. DNA for the CDR3: TGTGCCAGCAGCTCTCGACAGGGGGCGAACACCGGGGAGCTGTTTTTT. Translated, it gives CASSSRQGANTGELFF.

The chain is built from TRBV7-3 and TRBJ2-2; 8 bases agree with TRBD2. V was clipped by 0 bases and J by 8 bases; unmatched bases: 8. Germline CDR1 reads SGHTA; CDR2 reads FQGTGA. CDR3 length: 16 residues. CDR3 sequence reads: CASSLTLAESRGELFF. The CDR3 DNA is TGTGCCAGCAGCTTAACACTAGCGGAGTCCAGAGGGGAGCTGTTTTTT.

The V gene is TRBV27, the J gene TRBJ2-1; 10 bases line up with TRBD2. Germline CDR1 is MNHEY and CDR2 is SMNVEV (reference sequence). Trimming took 6 bases from V and 6 from J; bases not matched to a gene: 14. The CDR3 has 17 amino acids. The CDR3: CASSLPRTSGRANEQFF. CDR3 nucleotides: TGTGCCAGCAGCCTCCCCCGGACTAGCGGAAGAGCCAATGAGCAGTTCTTC.

This clone was seen only once. This chain connects TRBV5-1 to TRBJ1-1, with 8 bases fitting TRBD1. The V gene's germline CDR1 is SGHRS and CDR2 YFSETQ. The length of the CDR3 is 13 residues. V lost 4 bases, J lost 3 bases, and 2 bases stayed unmatched. As DNA, the CDR3 is TGCGCCAGCAGCACACAGGGGGACACTGAAGCTTTCTTT. Protein: CASSTQGDTEAFF.

This chain connects TRBV24-1 to TRBJ2-2; D perhaps matches TRBD1 (6 bases). Trimming removed 8 bases at V and 8 bases at J, with 14 bases between. CDR3 length: 13 residues. CDR1 and CDR2 (germline): KGHDR, SFDVKD. The CDR3 DNA follows: TGTGCCACCAAACAGGGTAACAGAGGGGAGCTGTTTTTT. Residues: CATKQGNRGELFF.

The V call is TRBV6-2 or TRBV6-3, the J call TRBJ1-1, with 7 bases identical to TRBD1. In germline, CDR1 is MNHEY, CDR2 SVGEGT. The ends lost 5 bases at V and 1 base at J; junction bases unmatched: 4. CDR3 size: 14 residues. The CDR3 DNA sequence: TGTGCCAGCAGTGACAGGGTCCGGAACACTGAAGCTTTCTTT. Protein product: CASSDRVRNTEAFF.

This clone was picked up one time. The V and J genes are TRBV7-9 and TRBJ2-7, with a weak D call TRBD1 (7 bases). Germline lookup yields CDR1 SEHNR and CDR2 FQNEAQ (reference sequence). Trimming shortened V by 1 base and J by 4 bases, and 11 bases separated the two germline ends. The CDR3 runs to 14 residues. The CDR3 nucleotides read TGTGCCAGCAGCTTAGGGGCAGGGGGGTACGAGCAGTACTTC. Protein product: CASSLGAGGYEQYF.

In this sample, this clone turned up once. The chain uses TRBV6-1 and TRBJ1-4; tentative D call: TRBD1 (5 bases). The V and J ends lost 8 bases and 8 bases respectively, with 18 bases between them. Germline lookup yields CDR1 MNHNS and CDR2 SASEGT. The CDR3 has 14 amino acids. In DNA, the CDR3 is TGTGCCAGCTGGATTCAGGGAGGGCAGGAAAAACTGTTTTTT. Translated: CASWIQGGQEKLFF.

The chain has TRBV9 and TRBJ2-7, with TRBD2 matching 9 bases. Germline CDR1 SGDLS, CDR2 YYNGEE. V trimming: 0 bases; J trimming: 2 bases; junction bases outside the gene matches: 3. This CDR3 spans 15 amino acids. The CDR3 coding sequence is TGTGCCAGCAGCGTAGGTCTAGCGGGGACCTACGAGCAGTACTTC. Its protein is CASSVGLAGTYEQYF.

The chain carries TRBV5-4 and TRBJ1-3; 11 bases align to TRBD1. There are 17 residues in the CDR3. CDR1 SGHNT and CDR2 YYREEE come from the germline V gene (reference sequence). Losses at the gene ends were 2 bases for V and 4 bases for J; bases not matched to a gene: 8. In DNA, the CDR3 is TGTGCCAGCAGCTTTGGGACAGGGGGAGCGGTAGGAAACACCATATATTTT. Protein product: CASSFGTGGAVGNTIYF.

The gene calls are TRBV29-1 and TRBJ2-1; 9 bases agree with TRBD1. The CDR3 spans 12 residues. Per the germline V gene, CDR1 is SQVTM and CDR2 is ANQGSEA. V lost 6 bases and J lost 7; bases outside the gene matches: 4. The CDR3 DNA reads TGCAGCGTCAGACAGGGGGAAAATGAGCAGTTCTTC. Amino acids: CSVRQGENEQFF.

Remarks on this clone: Germline and junction disagree at one end, which may indicate a read error. V is TRBV7-7 and J is TRBJ2-5, with 7 bases aligning to TRBD1. The CDR3 extends over 16 amino acids. Germline values: CDR1 SSHAT, CDR2 FNYEAQ (reference sequence). The CDR3 here is CASSLARTGGMETQYF. The CDR3, as DNA: TGTGCTAGCAGCTTAGCAAGGACAGGTGGGATGGAGACCCAGTACTTC.

This chain connects TRBV27 to TRBJ2-3, with 7 bases lining up with TRBD1. CDR1 and CDR2 from the germline V gene are MNHEY and SMNVEV (reference sequence). The CDR3 has 16 residues. The V segment lost 6 bases and the J segment 2 bases; nucleotides outside the gene matches: 11. This chain's CDR3 is CASSRGGSLFTDTQYF. For the CDR3, the DNA is TGTGCCAGCAGCCGAGGGGGCTCCCTTTTCACAGATACGCAGTATTTT.

This clone occurred once. The CDR3 coding sequence is TGTGCCAGCAGTGCCTATGACAGGGACTATGGCTACACCTTC. Protein: CASSAYDRDYGYTF. This chain links TRBV25-1 with TRBJ1-2; 7 bases map to TRBD1. CDR1 and CDR2 from the germline V gene are MGHDK and SYGVNS. There are 14 residues in the CDR3. V shed 4 bases and J 3 bases; nucleotides not matched to a gene: 5.

The V and J genes are TRBV5-4 and TRBJ2-2; TRBD1 might be the D (5 bases). The CDR3 contains 15 residues. The V end lost 0 bases, the J end lost 6 bases, and 12 bases lay between the germline ends. The V gene's germline CDR1 is SGHNT and CDR2 YYREEE (reference sequence). The CDR3 reads CASSLAGLGAGELFF. The CDR3 nucleotides read TGTGCCAGCAGCTTGGCAGGGTTAGGGGCCGGGGAGCTGTTTTTT.

CDR3 region: CASSLEGQKQFF. CDR3 in DNA: TGTGCCAGCAGCTTAGAGGGACAGAAGCAGTTCTTC. The chain combines TRBV7-9 with TRBJ2-1, with 7 bases that match TRBD1. The CDR3 is 12 amino acids. Germline CDR1 reads SEHNR; CDR2 reads FQNEAQ (reference sequence). V lost 1 base and J lost 11; bases outside the gene matches: 2.

This rearrangement joins TRBV7-9 to TRBJ2-7; 9 nucleotides align to TRBD2. Germline V gene lookup returns CDR1 SEHNR and CDR2 FQNEAQ (reference sequence). Trimming at V came to 6 bases and at J to 5 bases, leaving 8 bases not matched to a gene. This CDR3 spans 14 amino acids. CDR3 coding DNA: TGTGCCAGCAGTTATAGCGGGAGACCCCACGAGCAGTACTTC. Protein: CASSYSGRPHEQYF.

The J gene is TRBJ1-2, the V gene TRBV7-2, with 11 positions matching TRBD1. Germline CDR1 reads SGHTA; CDR2 reads FQGNSA. V trimming: 5 bases; J trimming: 8 bases; junction bases outside the gene matches: 10. CDR3 length: 15 amino acids. The CDR3 bases are TGTGCCAGCAGCCGCATGGACAGGGGGCAGGAGGGCTACACCTTC. Its protein is CASSRMDRGQEGYTF. The whole variable domain, filled in from reference TRBV7-2 and TRBJ1-2, reads GAGVSQSPSNKVTEKGKDVELRCDPISGHTALYWYRQSLGQGLEFLIYFQGNSAPDKSGLPSDRFSAERTGGSVSTLTIQRTQQEDSAVYLCASSRMDRGQEGYTFGSGTRLTVV.

The rearrangement links TRBV5-1 to TRBJ2-5; D may be TRBD2 (7 bases). The CDR3 has 14 amino acids. Germline CDR1 reads SGHRS; CDR2 reads YFSETQ. V lost 1 base and J 5 bases, leaving 12 bases between the germline ends. CDR3 sequence: CASSLTGREETQYF. The DNA of the CDR3 is TGCGCCAGCAGCTTGACAGGGCGGGAGGAGACCCAGTACTTC.

The chain is built from TRBV5-5 and TRBJ1-1; TRBD1 aligns across 7 bases. The germline V gene has CDR1 SGHKS and CDR2 YYEKEE (reference sequence). V lost 1 base and J lost 5; bases outside the gene matches: 8. The CDR3 consists of 15 residues. CDR3 nucleotide sequence: TGTGCCAGCAGCTTGTTACAGGGACAGTTGACTGAAGCTTTCTTT. This gives the protein CASSLLQGQLTEAFF. The whole variable domain, remainder taken from reference TRBV5-5 and TRBJ1-1, is DAGVTQSPTHLIKTRGQQVTLRCSPISGHKSVSWYQQVLGQGPQFIFQYYEKEERGRGNFPDRFSARQFPNYSSELNVNALLLGDSALYLCASSLLQGQLTEAFFGQGTRLTVV.